Each of the 30 T cell receptor beta chains below was sequenced from the same sample in a study of spatial heterogeneity in lung cancer. The time point is: blood at routine non-recurrence follow-up after resection. TCRdb reprocessed the 5' RACE reads with MiXCR, giving one entry per CDR3 protein. This table has 85,000 to 100,000 distinct CDR3 sequences, around 19% appearing once. Sample: PBMCs, taken at follow-up. The origin of the receptors is a male donor with early-stage non-small cell lung cancer.

The chain uses TRBV12-5 and TRBJ2-3, with 7 positions matching TRBD2. Unmatched junction bases numbered 5, after V lost 5 bases and J lost 0 bases. CDR3 length: 15 amino acids. CDR1 and CDR2 from the germline V gene are LGHNT and FRNRAP. The CDR3 protein is CASGVLARSTDTQYF. For the CDR3, the DNA is TGTGCTAGTGGTGTACTAGCGCGTAGCACAGATACGCAGTATTTT.

This rearrangement joins TRBV30 to TRBJ2-1, with 8 nucleotides matching TRBD2. The germline V gene encodes CDR1 GTSNPN and CDR2 SVGIG (reference sequence). The V gene end was trimmed by 0 bases and the J gene end by 4 bases; junction bases not matched to a gene: 8. The length of the CDR3 is 16 residues. The CDR3 region is CAWSVQGLASYNEQFF. CDR3 DNA: TGTGCCTGGAGTGTACAAGGACTAGCATCTTACAATGAGCAGTTCTTC.

This clonotype appeared a few times. The V call is TRBV5-1, the J call TRBJ2-4, with unresolved D. Trimming took off 6 bases at V and 6 bases at J, with 16 bases between the two ends. Germline-derived CDR1 and CDR2 are SGHRS and YFSETQ. There are 14 residues in the CDR3. The CDR3 region is CASTSDLDANIQYF. CDR3 in DNA: TGCGCCAGCACGTCGGACCTGGATGCAAACATTCAGTACTTC. Using reference TRBV5-1 and TRBJ2-4 for the parts outside the CDR3, the full variable domain is KAGVTQTPRYLIKTRGQQVTLSCSPISGHRSVSWYQQTPGQGLQFLFEYFSETQRNKGNFPGRFSGRQFSNSRSEMNVSTLELGDSALYLCASTSDLDANIQYFGAGTRLSVL.

V gene TRBV6-1 combines with J gene TRBJ2-1; 9 nucleotides line up with TRBD2. V was pared by 7 bases and J by 8 bases, with 15 bases of the junction left unmatched. In germline, CDR1 is MNHNS, CDR2 SASEGT. The CDR3 is made up of 16 amino acids. DNA of the CDR3: TGTGCCAGCATCTCCTCATGGGCGGGAGGGGTGGATGAGCAGTTCTTC. Translating it yields CASISSWAGGVDEQFF.

The chain employs TRBV7-9 and TRBJ1-2; D is possibly TRBD1 (5 bases). Trimming removed 5 bases at V and 8 bases at J, with 15 bases between. The germline gives CDR1 SEHNR, CDR2 FQNEAQ (reference sequence). This CDR3 is built from 13 residues. The CDR3 reads CASSAGAVEGYTF. CDR3 nucleotide sequence: TGTGCCAGCAGCGCCGGGGCCGTGGAAGGCTACACCTTC.

This clonotype was counted at least ten times. V is TRBV7-9 and J is TRBJ2-2, with TRBD1 matching over 9 bases. The junction had 10 bases not matched to a gene; V was cut back by 10 bases and J by 1 base. Germline V lookup: CDR1 SEHNR, CDR2 FQNEAQ (reference sequence). This CDR3 is 16 amino acids long. This chain's CDR3 is CATIPGTGRNTGELFF. In DNA, the CDR3 is TGTGCCACCATCCCCGGGACAGGGAGGAACACCGGGGAGCTGTTTTTT.

There are a few counts of this clonotype. This chain links TRBV7-9 with TRBJ1-2, with a possible D match to TRBD1 (6 bases). CDR1 and CDR2 from the germline V gene are SEHNR and FQNEAQ (reference sequence). This CDR3 has 15 residues. Trimming took off 5 bases at V and 8 bases at J, with 21 bases between the two ends. The CDR3: CASSGGMGAALGYTF. The CDR3 DNA reads TGTGCCAGCAGCGGGGGCATGGGCGCCGCGTTGGGCTACACCTTC.

This clonotype was picked up many times. The chain couples TRBV18 to TRBJ2-7; tentative D call: TRBD1 (5 bases). Germline-derived CDR1 and CDR2 are KGHSH and LQKENI. Between the trimmed V and J ends, which lost 5 bases and 0 bases, there was a span of 8 bases. This CDR3 spans 13 amino acids. Here the CDR3 reads CASSRQSSYEQYV. The CDR3 DNA sequence: TGTGCCAGCTCAAGACAGAGCTCCTACGAGCAGTACGTC.

This clonotype was observed many times. The rearrangement uses TRBV7-2 and TRBJ1-6; unclear D gene. Per germline, CDR1 SGHTA and CDR2 FQGNSA. V was shortened by 1 base and J by 7 bases, with 5 bases between the two germline ends. The CDR3 has 13 residues. The CDR3 sequence: CASSLVGNSPLHF. DNA for the CDR3: TGTGCCAGCAGCTTAGTAGGGAATTCACCCCTCCACTTT.

This chain links TRBV7-2 with TRBJ2-3, with 14 positions matching TRBD2. Trimming took 5 bases from V and 6 from J; bases not matched to a gene: 10. Germline values: CDR1 SGHTA, CDR2 FQGNSA. The CDR3 extends over 17 amino acids. The CDR3 here is CASSPRLAGGLPDTQYF. The DNA of the CDR3 is TGTGCCAGCAGCCCCAGACTAGCGGGAGGGTTACCGGATACGCAGTATTTT. The variable domain in full, with the rest retrieved from reference TRBV7-2 and TRBJ2-3, is GAGVSQSPSNKVTEKGKDVELRCDPISGHTALYWYRQSLGQGLEFLIYFQGNSAPDKSGLPSDRFSAERTGGSVSTLTIQRTQQEDSAVYLCASSPRLAGGLPDTQYFGPGTRLTVL.

This clonotype has just a few counts. V gene TRBV24-1 combines with J gene TRBJ1-3, with D tentatively TRBD1 (6 bases). This CDR3 spans 15 amino acids. Germline V CDR1 and CDR2: KGHDR, SFDVKD. V lost 2 bases and J lost 3, with 10 bases in between. This CDR3 reads CATSDSAGVGNTIYF. The CDR3 DNA sequence: TGTGCCACCAGTGATTCGGCAGGGGTTGGAAACACCATATATTTT.

The V call is TRBV12-3 or TRBV12-4, the J call TRBJ2-1, with 9 bases matching TRBD2. The trim removed 4 bases at V and 6 bases at J, leaving 7 bases unmatched. This CDR3 contains 15 residues. The CDR3 nucleotides are TGTGCCAGCAGTTCCAGGGCGGGAGGGGCCAATGAGCAGTTCTTC. This codes for CASSSRAGGANEQFF.

This rearrangement joins TRBV6-2 or TRBV6-3 to TRBJ1-1; no clear D. This CDR3 is 13 amino acids long. The germline V and J ends were trimmed by 7 bases and 0 bases, with 9 bases remaining between them. Germline CDR1 is MNHEY and CDR2 is SVGEGT. For the CDR3, the DNA is TGTGCCAGCACGATAGGCATGAACACTGAAGCTTTCTTT. Its protein is CASTIGMNTEAFF.

The chain joins TRBV7-3 to TRBJ2-3; 10 nucleotides match TRBD2. The CDR3 is made up of 15 amino acids. Trimming took 5 bases from V and 4 from J; bases not matched to a gene: 6. The germline V gene has CDR1 SGHTA and CDR2 FQGTGA. The CDR3 DNA is TGTGCCAGCAGCCGTGGGACTAGCGACCCAGATACGCAGTATTTT. It translates to CASSRGTSDPDTQYF.

This chain uses TRBV5-1 with TRBJ2-5; D unclear. The CDR3 extends over 14 amino acids. Germline V gives CDR1 SGHRS, CDR2 YFSETQ. V was pared by 0 bases and J by 7 bases, with 13 bases between. The CDR3 DNA sequence: TGCGCCAGCAGCTTGGAAGTTAGCACAGCGACCCAGTACTTC. Protein sequence: CASSLEVSTATQYF.

There are a few counts of this clonotype. The V and J genes are TRBV3-1 and TRBJ2-1; 8 bases are shared with TRBD1. This CDR3 spans 16 amino acids. With 0 bases clipped from V and 1 base from J, the junction kept 2 bases outside the gene matches. The germline CDR1 and CDR2 sequences are LGHDT and YNNKEL (reference sequence). The CDR3, as DNA: TGTGCCAGCAGCCAAGATCAGGGGGCTTCCTACAATGAGCAGTTCTTC. As protein: CASSQDQGASYNEQFF.

This clonotype was detected only a few times. The V call is TRBV19, the J call TRBJ2-3; TRBD1 matches 10 bases. CDR3 length: 14 amino acids. Losses at the gene ends were 9 bases for V and 5 bases for J; bases not matched to a gene: 8. CDR1 is LNHDA, CDR2 SQIVND, per germline (reference sequence). Here the CDR3 reads CASRDRGKGDTQYF. For the CDR3, the DNA is TGTGCCAGCAGGGACAGGGGAAAAGGAGATACGCAGTATTTT.

The CDR3 DNA reads as TGCAGTGCTAGGGCGGGAGGGGCGTACGAGCAGTACTTC. Translated: CSARAGGAYEQYF. This chain connects TRBV20-1 to TRBJ2-7, with 9 bases identical to TRBD2. The CDR3 totals 13 residues. CDR1 is DFQATT and CDR2 is SNEGSKA in the germline V gene (reference sequence). Germline trimming cut 3 bases from V and 4 bases from J; bases unmatched to any gene: 4.

This clonotype has more than one count but fewer than ten. This sequence joins TRBV4-3 and TRBJ2-2; the D gene is possibly TRBD1 (6 bases). This CDR3 is built from 15 residues. Germline loops: CDR1 LGHNA, CDR2 YSLEER. V was trimmed by 0 bases and J by 10 bases, leaving 15 bases between them. CDR3: CASSQDFSGVEELFF. CDR3 DNA sequence: TGCGCCAGCAGCCAAGATTTTTCAGGGGTTGAGGAGCTGTTTTTT.

A few counts support this clonotype. The genes are TRBV4-1 and TRBJ1-2; 9 bases are a match to TRBD1. CDR1 is MGHRA and CDR2 is YSYEKL in the germline V gene. The ends lost 6 bases at V and 3 bases at J; junction bases unmatched: 5. There are 14 residues in the CDR3. The CDR3 loop is CASREQGADYGYTF. The CDR3 DNA reads TGCGCCAGCAGGGAACAGGGGGCGGACTATGGCTACACCTTC.

This clonotype was detected a few times. The chain employs TRBV29-1 and TRBJ1-1; D uncertain. Germline-derived CDR1 and CDR2 are SQVTM and ANQGSEA. V shed 6 bases and J shed 4 bases, with 6 bases lying between them. This CDR3 comprises 10 residues. The CDR3 protein is CSVTSTEAFF. The CDR3 region has the DNA TGCAGCGTAACGAGCACTGAAGCTTTCTTT.

CDR3 sequence reads: CASSKSGTATSEKLFF. The CDR3 coding sequence is TGTGCCAGCAGCAAATCCGGGACAGCTACAAGTGAAAAACTGTTTTTT. The chain has TRBV7-9 and TRBJ1-4; 7 positions match TRBD1. Trimming at V came to 5 bases and at J to 7 bases, leaving 13 bases not matched to a gene. CDR1 SEHNR and CDR2 FQNEAQ come from the germline V gene (reference sequence). The CDR3 has 16 amino acids.

CDR3 sequence (DNA): TGCGCCAGCAGCTTTTCCTCCGGGACAGGGCAAGAGACCCAGTACTTC. This gives the protein CASSFSSGTGQETQYF. The chain employs TRBV5-1 and TRBJ2-5, with 9 bases fitting TRBD1. This CDR3 has 16 amino acids. Germline CDR1 is SGHRS and CDR2 is YFSETQ. V was clipped by 2 bases and J by 2 bases; unmatched bases: 7.

This clonotype occurred a few times. V usage is TRBV7-2 and J usage is TRBJ2-2; D remains ambiguous. The CDR3 is 15 residues long. V lost 2 bases, J lost 3 bases, and 10 bases lay in between. From germline, CDR1 is SGHTA and CDR2 FQGNSA. DNA of the CDR3: TGTGCCAGCAGCTTAAACGGCGCCCACACCGGGGAGCTGTTTTTT. It is translated as CASSLNGAHTGELFF.

At least ten counts were recorded for this clonotype. The chain has TRBV10-3 and TRBJ2-4; a weak D match, TRBD1 (6 bases). V was pared by 9 bases and J by 9 bases, with 12 bases between. Germline CDR1 and CDR2: ENHRY and SYGVKD. The CDR3 covers 11 residues. The CDR3 nucleotides are TGTGCCATTTCCCCAGGGGCCATTCAGTACTTC. Translating it yields CAISPGAIQYF.

This clonotype was detected many times. The chain couples TRBV2 to TRBJ2-3, with TRBD1 as a possible D gene (5 bases). V dropped 5 bases and J dropped 3 bases, with 9 bases sitting between them. The CDR3 contains 13 residues. Germline CDR1 is SNHLY and CDR2 is FYNNEI. CDR3 coding DNA: TGTGCCAGCAGTCTGGACAAAACAGATACGCAGTATTTT. Encoded protein: CASSLDKTDTQYF. Together with reference TRBV2 and TRBJ2-3, the CDR3 gives the full variable domain: EPEVTQTPSHQVTQMGQEVILRCVPISNHLYFYWYRQILGQKVEFLVSFYNNEISEKSEIFDDQFSVERPDGSNFTLKIRSTKLEDSAMYFCASSLDKTDTQYFGPGTRLTVL.

The chain combines TRBV9 with TRBJ2-2; 7 nucleotides line up with TRBD2. V trimming: 4 bases; J trimming: 5 bases; junction bases outside the gene matches: 8. Germline V gene data show CDR1 as SGDLS and CDR2 as YYNGEE. The CDR3 length is 15 residues. As DNA, the CDR3 is TGTGCCAGCAGCCCGGCTGGGGGACTAACCGGGGAGCTGTTTTTT. The encoded protein is CASSPAGGLTGELFF.

The table lists this clonotype with a few counts. The V gene is TRBV12-3 or TRBV12-4, the J gene TRBJ1-1, with D maybe TRBD1 (5 bases). The length of the CDR3 is 12 residues. The V and J ends lost 7 bases and 7 bases respectively, with 13 bases between them. For the CDR3, the DNA is TGTGCCAGCACCAGAGCGGGGCTTGAAGCTTTCTTT. Translated: CASTRAGLEAFF.

The rearrangement joins TRBV2 to TRBJ1-1; perhaps TRBD1 as D (6 bases). Between the trimmed V and J ends, which lost 6 bases and 0 bases, there was a span of 11 bases. Germline V gene lookup returns CDR1 SNHLY and CDR2 FYNNEI. The CDR3 is made up of 14 amino acids. The chain's CDR3 is CASRSGGMNTEAFF. CDR3 DNA sequence: TGTGCCAGCAGAAGTGGGGGCATGAACACTGAAGCTTTCTTT.

This clonotype was seen only a few times. The junction does not match germline at one end; this may be a read error. V and J are TRBV30 and TRBJ2-5, with 8 bases matching TRBD2. The CDR3 has 15 amino acids. CDR1 GTSNPN and CDR2 SVGIG come from the germline V gene (reference sequence). The CDR3 DNA sequence: TGTGCCTGGAGTGTACGGAAGAGCGGGGGAAGGTCTTTGTCCTTC. This encodes CAWSVRKSGGRSLSF.